This T cell receptor beta chain appears in the sequencing data of a study of blood T cell repertoires in COVID-19. Germline CDR1 is MGHDK and CDR2 is SYGVNS. After removal of 6 bases from V and 5 bases from J, the junction contained 5 bases not matched to a gene. The CDR3 runs to 13 residues. Some clones are missing from TCRdb's copy, which holds only in-frame ones; the method was immunoSEQ multiplex PCR. The sample has 160,000 or so clones, approximately 85% seen once. The sequence came from a woman aged 60-70 years with COVID-19, enrolled during active disease. The source material was peripheral blood. This rearrangement joins TRBV25-1 to TRBJ2-5, with 8 bases aligning to TRBD1. CDR3 sequence reads: CASRDRGRETQYF. The CDR3 region has the DNA TGTGCCAGCAGAGACAGGGGTAGGGAGACCCAGTACTTC.